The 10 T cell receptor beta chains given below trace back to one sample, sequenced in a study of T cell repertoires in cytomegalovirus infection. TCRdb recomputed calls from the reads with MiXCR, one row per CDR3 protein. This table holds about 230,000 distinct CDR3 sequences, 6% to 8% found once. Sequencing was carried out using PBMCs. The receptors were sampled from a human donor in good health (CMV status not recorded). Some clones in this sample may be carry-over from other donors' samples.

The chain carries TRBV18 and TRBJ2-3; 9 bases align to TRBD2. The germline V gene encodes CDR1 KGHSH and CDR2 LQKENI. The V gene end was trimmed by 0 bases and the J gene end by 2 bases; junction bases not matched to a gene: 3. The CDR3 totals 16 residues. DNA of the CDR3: TGTGCCAGCTCACCACCAGCGGGGGGCCTCACAGATACGCAGTATTTT. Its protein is CASSPPAGGLTDTQYF.

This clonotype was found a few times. The CDR3 region has the DNA TGTGCCAGCAGTGATGCGGCAGGGGTAAGGAAGGGCTCCTACAATGAGCAGTTCTTC. Translating gives CASSDAAGVRKGSYNEQFF. The rearrangement joins TRBV6-4 to TRBJ2-1; TRBD1 might be the D (6 bases). Germline V lookup: CDR1 MRHNA, CDR2 SNTAGT. Trimming left V 3 bases short and J 0 bases short, with 21 bases between. CDR3 length: 19 amino acids.

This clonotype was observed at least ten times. CDR3 protein: CASSFTGQWSSGNTIYF. CDR3 bases: TGTGCCAGCAGCTTCACTGGGCAGTGGAGCTCTGGAAACACCATATATTTT. V is TRBV7-8 and J is TRBJ1-3; D unclear. The CDR3 runs to 17 residues. The ends were cut back, 3 bases at V and 0 bases at J, with 15 bases in the middle. Germline lookup yields CDR1 SGHVS and CDR2 FQNEAQ.

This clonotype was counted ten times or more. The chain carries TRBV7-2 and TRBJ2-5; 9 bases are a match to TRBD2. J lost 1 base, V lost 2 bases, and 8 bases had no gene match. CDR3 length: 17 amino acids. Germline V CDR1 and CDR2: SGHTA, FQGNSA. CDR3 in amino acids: CASSLIAAGGSQETQYF. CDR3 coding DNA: TGTGCCAGCAGCTTAATCGCAGCGGGGGGATCCCAAGAGACCCAGTACTTC.

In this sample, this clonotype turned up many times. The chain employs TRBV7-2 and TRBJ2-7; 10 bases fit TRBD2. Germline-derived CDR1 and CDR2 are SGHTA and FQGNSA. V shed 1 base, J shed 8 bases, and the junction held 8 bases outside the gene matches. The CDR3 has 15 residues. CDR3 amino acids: CASSLETSGVMKQYF. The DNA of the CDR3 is TGTGCCAGCAGCTTAGAAACTAGCGGGGTTATGAAGCAGTACTTC. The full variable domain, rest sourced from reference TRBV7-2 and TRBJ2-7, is GAGVSQSPSNKVTEKGKDVELRCDPISGHTALYWYRQSLGQGLEFLIYFQGNSAPDKSGLPSDRFSAERTGGSVSTLTIQRTQQEDSAVYLCASSLETSGVMKQYFGPGTRLTVT.

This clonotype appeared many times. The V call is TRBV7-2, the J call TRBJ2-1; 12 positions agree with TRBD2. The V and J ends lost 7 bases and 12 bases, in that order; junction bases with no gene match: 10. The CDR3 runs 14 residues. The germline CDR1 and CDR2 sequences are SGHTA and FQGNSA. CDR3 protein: CASTVPSGGVGQFF. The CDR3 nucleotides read TGTGCCAGCACCGTTCCTAGCGGGGGGGTCGGGCAGTTCTTC.

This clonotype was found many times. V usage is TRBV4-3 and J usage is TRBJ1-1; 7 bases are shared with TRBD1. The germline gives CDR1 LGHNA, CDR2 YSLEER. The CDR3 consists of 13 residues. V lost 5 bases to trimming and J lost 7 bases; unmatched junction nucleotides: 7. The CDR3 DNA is TGCGCCAGCAGCGTAGGGACAGCCGTTGAAGCTTTCTTT. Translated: CASSVGTAVEAFF.

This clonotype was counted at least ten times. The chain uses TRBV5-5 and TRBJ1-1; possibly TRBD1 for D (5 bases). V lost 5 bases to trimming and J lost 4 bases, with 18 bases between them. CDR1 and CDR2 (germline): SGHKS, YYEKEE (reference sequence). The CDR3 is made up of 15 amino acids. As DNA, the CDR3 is TGTGCCAGCAGTGCAACTACAGCAGGGTTCACTGAAGCTTTCTTT. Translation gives CASSATTAGFTEAFF.

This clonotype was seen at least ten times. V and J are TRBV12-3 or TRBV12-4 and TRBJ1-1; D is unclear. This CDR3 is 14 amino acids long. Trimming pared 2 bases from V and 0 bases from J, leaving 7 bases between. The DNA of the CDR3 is TGTGCCAGCAGTTTATCACGGATGAACACTGAAGCTTTCTTT. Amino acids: CASSLSRMNTEAFF.

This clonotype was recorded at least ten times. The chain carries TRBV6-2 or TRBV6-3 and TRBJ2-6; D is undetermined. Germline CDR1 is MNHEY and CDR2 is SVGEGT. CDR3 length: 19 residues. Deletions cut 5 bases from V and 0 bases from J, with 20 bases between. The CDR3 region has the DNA TGTGCCAGCAGTCTTGGTCCCTTAGGCCAGAACTCTGGGGCCAACGTCCTGACTTTC. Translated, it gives CASSLGPLGQNSGANVLTF.